Below are 2 T cell receptor beta chains sequenced from a single sample in a study of T cells in Graves' hyperthyroidism and ophthalmopathy. Researchers took RNA transcripts and amplified the TCR beta CDR3 regions from them. During a first-round RT-PCR of the TCR CDR3, the HTBI primer set was used. TCRdb redid the calling of the multiplex PCR reads with MiXCR, one entry per CDR3 protein. The sample holds under 250,000 distinct CDR3 sequences, approximately 25% seen once. Sample: blood. The source of these receptors is a woman aged 40 to 50 with Graves' ophthalmopathy.

This clonotype was detected many times. In DNA, the CDR3 is TGTGCCAGCAGCTTCGGCGGGAAGGAGACCCAGTACTTC. Translating it yields CASSFGGKETQYF. The chain links TRBV7-9 to TRBJ2-5; tentative D call: TRBD2 (6 bases). This CDR3 comprises 13 residues. CDR1 is SEHNR, CDR2 FQNEAQ, per germline (reference sequence). V lost 3 bases and J lost 5, with 10 bases in between.

This clonotype came up many times. The chain is built from TRBV4-2 and TRBJ1-3; no clear D gene. The V end lost 5 bases, the J end lost 2 bases, and 19 bases lay between the germline ends. The CDR3 spans 17 residues. Germline CDR1 and CDR2: LGHNA and YNFKEQ. The CDR3 spells CASSASVLVVAGNTIYF. For the CDR3, the DNA is TGTGCCAGCAGCGCGAGTGTTTTAGTCGTGGCTGGAAACACCATATATTTT.